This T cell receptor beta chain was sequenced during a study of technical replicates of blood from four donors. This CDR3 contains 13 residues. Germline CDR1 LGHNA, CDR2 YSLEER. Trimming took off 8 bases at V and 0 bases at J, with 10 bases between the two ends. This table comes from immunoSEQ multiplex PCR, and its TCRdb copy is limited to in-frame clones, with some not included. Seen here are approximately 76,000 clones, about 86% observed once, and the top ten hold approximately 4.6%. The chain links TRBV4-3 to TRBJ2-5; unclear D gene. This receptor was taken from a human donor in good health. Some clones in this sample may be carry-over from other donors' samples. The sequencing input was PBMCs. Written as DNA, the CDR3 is TGCGCCAGCGCGTCGGTGTACCAAGAGACCCAGTACTTC. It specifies CASASVYQETQYF.